This paragraph reports one T cell receptor beta chain. Assay: immunoSEQ multiplex PCR; the TCRdb copy retains only in-frame clones and omits some. Among approximately 120,000 clones, about 87% were seen once, and the ten largest hold approximately 12%. This record belongs to a study of T cell responses to AZD1222 COVID-19 vaccine. V was clipped by 4 bases and J by 2 bases; unmatched bases: 6. This CDR3 has 16 residues. Per germline, CDR1 MDHEN and CDR2 SYDVKM. The sequencing here drew on peripheral blood, taken on day 0 of AZD1222 vaccination. This sequence originates from an adult in good health. This chain joins TRBV28 and TRBJ2-7, with 12 bases identical to TRBD1. CDR3 DNA sequence: TGTGCCAGCAGTTGGGGGACAGGGGGCCCAACCTACGAGCAGTACTTC. Encoded protein: CASSWGTGGPTYEQYF.